Shown below are 3 T cell receptor beta chains from a single sample sequenced in a study of beta chain features in type 1 diabetes. Expressed TCRB transcripts were sequenced after all isolated RNA was converted to cDNA. TCRdb keeps only in-frame clones here, not all; method: immunoSEQ multiplex PCR. The data hold hundreds of thousands of clones, with about 14% observed a single time. The sequenced sample consisted of naive CD4+ T cells from blood. The receptor source for this set is a man in his late teens or twenties in good health.

This clone was seen a few times. This same CDR3 is encoded by further DNA sequences in the sample. V gene TRBV9 combines with J gene TRBJ2-5, with D possibly matching TRBD2 (6 bases). Germline CDR1 reads SGDLS; CDR2 reads YYNGEE. The CDR3 spans 14 residues. The V end lost 0 bases, the J end lost 4 bases, and 10 bases lay between the germline ends. The CDR3 reads CASSVGLARETQYF. CDR3 bases: TGTGCCAGCAGCGTAGGTCTAGCGAGAGAGACCCAGTACTTC.

Only a few counts were recorded for this clone. The chain combines TRBV30 with TRBJ2-5; 8 nucleotides agree with TRBD1. The J call may be mistaken, given a closer DNA end match to TRBJ2-7. Germline loops: CDR1 GTSNPN, CDR2 SVGIG (reference sequence). This CDR3 has 14 amino acids. CDR3 DNA: TGTGCCTGGACCAACCCTCTCAGGGGGCGCGAGCAGTACTTC. This sequence encodes CAWTNPLRGREQYF.

This chain joins TRBV6-5 and TRBJ1-1; weak D call: TRBD1 (5 bases). This CDR3 is built from 13 residues. Germline assignment: CDR1 MNHEY and CDR2 SVGAGI. The germline V and J ends were trimmed by 0 bases and 10 bases, with 12 bases remaining between them. The DNA for the CDR3 is TGTGCCAGCAGTTACTCGTGGGGGACGGCAGCTTTCTTT. It encodes CASSYSWGTAAFF.